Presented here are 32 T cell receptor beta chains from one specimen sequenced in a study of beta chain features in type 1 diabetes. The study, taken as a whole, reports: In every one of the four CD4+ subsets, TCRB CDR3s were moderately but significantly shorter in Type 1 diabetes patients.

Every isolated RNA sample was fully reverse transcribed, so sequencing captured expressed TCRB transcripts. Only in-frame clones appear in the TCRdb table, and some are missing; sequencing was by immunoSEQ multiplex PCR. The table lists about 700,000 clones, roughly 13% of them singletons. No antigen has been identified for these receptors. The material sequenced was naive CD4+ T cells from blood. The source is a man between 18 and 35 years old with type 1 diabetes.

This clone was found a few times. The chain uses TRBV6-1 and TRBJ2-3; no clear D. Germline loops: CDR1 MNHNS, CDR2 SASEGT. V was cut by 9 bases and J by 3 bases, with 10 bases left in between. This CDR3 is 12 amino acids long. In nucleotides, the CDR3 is TGTGCCAGTTACGTCGGGACAGATACGCAGTATTTT. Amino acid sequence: CASYVGTDTQYF.

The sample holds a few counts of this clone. CDR3 DNA: TGTGCCAGCAGTGCCGGGACAGGGGGCCGCAATTCACCCCTCCACTTT. It yields the protein CASSAGTGGRNSPLHF. J is TRBJ1-6 and V is TRBV6-1; 12 nucleotides match TRBD1. CDR3 length: 16 residues. CDR1 is MNHNS and CDR2 is SASEGT in the germline V gene. V trimming: 4 bases; J trimming: 7 bases; junction bases outside the gene matches: 5.

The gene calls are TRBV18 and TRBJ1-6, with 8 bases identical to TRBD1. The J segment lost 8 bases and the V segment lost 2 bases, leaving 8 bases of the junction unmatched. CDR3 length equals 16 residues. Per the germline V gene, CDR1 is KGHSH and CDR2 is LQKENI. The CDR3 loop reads CASSPYSGGLDSPLHF. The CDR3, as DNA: TGTGCCAGCTCACCATACTCAGGGGGCCTGGATTCACCCCTCCACTTT.

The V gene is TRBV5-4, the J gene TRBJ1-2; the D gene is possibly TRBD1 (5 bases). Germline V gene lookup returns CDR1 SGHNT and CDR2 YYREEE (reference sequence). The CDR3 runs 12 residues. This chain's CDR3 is CASGGDNYGYTF. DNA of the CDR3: TGTGCGAGCGGGGGAGATAACTATGGCTACACCTTC.

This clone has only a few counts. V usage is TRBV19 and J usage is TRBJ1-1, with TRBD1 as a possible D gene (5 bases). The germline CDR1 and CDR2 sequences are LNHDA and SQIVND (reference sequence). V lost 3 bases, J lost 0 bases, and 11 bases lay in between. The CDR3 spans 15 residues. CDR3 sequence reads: CASSMGDRMNTEAFF. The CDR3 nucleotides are TGTGCCAGTAGTATGGGGGATAGAATGAACACTGAAGCTTTCTTT.

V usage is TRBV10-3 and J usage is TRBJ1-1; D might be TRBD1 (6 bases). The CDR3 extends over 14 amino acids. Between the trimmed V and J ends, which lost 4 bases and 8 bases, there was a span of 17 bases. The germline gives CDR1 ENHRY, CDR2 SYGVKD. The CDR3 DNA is TGTGCCATCAGTGGGAGTGGGGCAACAGGGGAAGCTTTCTTT. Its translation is CAISGSGATGEAFF.

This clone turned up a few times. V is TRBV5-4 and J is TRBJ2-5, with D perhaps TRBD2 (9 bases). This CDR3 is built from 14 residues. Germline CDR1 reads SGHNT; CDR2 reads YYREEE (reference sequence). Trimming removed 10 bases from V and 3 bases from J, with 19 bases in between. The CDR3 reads CALTGASGEETQYF. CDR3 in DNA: TGTGCCCTGACAGGGGCTAGCGGGGAAGAGACCCAGTACTTC.

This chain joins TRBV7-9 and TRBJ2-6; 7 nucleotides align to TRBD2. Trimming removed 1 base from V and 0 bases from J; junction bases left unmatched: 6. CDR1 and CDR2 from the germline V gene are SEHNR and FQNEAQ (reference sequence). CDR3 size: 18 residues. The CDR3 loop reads CASSLGGREGSGANVLTF. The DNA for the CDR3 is TGTGCCAGCAGCTTAGGTGGCAGGGAGGGCTCTGGGGCCAACGTCCTGACTTTC.

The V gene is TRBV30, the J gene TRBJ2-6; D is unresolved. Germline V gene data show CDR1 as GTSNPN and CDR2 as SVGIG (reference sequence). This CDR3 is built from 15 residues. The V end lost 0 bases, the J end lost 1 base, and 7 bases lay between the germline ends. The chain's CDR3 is CAWSVQLSGANVLTF. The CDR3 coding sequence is TGTGCCTGGAGTGTACAGTTATCTGGGGCCAACGTCCTGACTTTC.

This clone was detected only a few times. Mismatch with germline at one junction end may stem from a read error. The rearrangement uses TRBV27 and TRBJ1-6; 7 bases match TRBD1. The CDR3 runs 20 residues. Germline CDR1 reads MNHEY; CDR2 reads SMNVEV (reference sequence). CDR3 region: CASTLPTGVPPSSYNSPLHF. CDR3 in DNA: TGTGCCAGCACTTTACCCACAGGGGTTCCACCAAGCTCCTATAATTCACCCCTCCACTTT.

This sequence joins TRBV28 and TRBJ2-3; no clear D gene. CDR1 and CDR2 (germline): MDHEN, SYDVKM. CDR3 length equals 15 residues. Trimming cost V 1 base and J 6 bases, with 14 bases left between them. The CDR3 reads CASSLLVVGADTQYF. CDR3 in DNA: TGTGCCAGCAGTTTATTAGTGGTCGGCGCGGATACGCAGTATTTT.

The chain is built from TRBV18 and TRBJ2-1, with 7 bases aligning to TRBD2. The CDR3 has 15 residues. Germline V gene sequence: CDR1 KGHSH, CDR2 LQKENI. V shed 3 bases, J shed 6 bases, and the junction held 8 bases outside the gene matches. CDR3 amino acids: CASSPPPAGVNEQFF. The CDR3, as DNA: TGTGCCAGCTCACCTCCCCCGGCGGGGGTCAATGAGCAGTTCTTC.

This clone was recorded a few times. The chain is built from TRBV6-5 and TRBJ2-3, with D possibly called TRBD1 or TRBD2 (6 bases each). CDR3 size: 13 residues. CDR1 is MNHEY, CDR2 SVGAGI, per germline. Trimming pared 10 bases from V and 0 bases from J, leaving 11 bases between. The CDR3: CATTGASTDTQYF. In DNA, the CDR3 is TGTGCCACCACGGGGGCCAGCACAGATACGCAGTATTTT.

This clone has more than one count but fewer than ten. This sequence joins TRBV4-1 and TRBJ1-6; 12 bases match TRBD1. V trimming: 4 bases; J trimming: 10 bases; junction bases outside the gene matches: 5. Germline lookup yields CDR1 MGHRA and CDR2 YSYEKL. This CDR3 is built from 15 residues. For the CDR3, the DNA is TGCGCCAGCAGCCTGGGACAGGGGGCGAACTCACCCCTCCACTTT. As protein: CASSLGQGANSPLHF.

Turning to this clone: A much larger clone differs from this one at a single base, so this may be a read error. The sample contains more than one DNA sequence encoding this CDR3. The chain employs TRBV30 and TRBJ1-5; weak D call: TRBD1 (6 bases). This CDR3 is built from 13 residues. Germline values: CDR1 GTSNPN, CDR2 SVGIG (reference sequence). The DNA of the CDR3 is TGTGCTTGGAGTGGGGGGGCCAATCAGCCCCAGCATTTT. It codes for CAWSGGANQPQHF.

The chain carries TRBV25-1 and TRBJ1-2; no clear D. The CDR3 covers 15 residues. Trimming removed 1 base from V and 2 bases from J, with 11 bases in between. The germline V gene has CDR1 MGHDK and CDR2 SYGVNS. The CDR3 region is CASSESPQINYGYTF. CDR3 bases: TGTGCCAGCAGTGAATCGCCGCAGATAAACTATGGCTACACCTTC.

CDR3 nucleotide sequence: TGTGCTAGTGGCACCGGGACCCACGGCTACGAGCAGTACTTC. Amino acid sequence: CASGTGTHGYEQYF. The chain couples TRBV12-5 to TRBJ2-7; D tentatively reads TRBD1 or TRBD2 (5 bases each). The CDR3 covers 14 residues. V was shortened by 6 bases and J by 3 bases, with 15 bases between the two germline ends. Per germline, CDR1 LGHNT and CDR2 FRNRAP.

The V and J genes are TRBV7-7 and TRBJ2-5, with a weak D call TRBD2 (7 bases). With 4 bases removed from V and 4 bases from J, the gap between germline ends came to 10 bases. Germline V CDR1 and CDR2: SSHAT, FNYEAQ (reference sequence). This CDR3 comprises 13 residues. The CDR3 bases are TGTGCCAGCAGCTCTGGGGGGGCAGAGACCCAGTACTTC. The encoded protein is CASSSGGAETQYF.

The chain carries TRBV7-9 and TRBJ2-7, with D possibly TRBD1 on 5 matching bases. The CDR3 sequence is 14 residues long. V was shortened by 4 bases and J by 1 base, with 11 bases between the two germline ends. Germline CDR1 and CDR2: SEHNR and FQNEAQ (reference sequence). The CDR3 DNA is TGTGCCAGCAGCTCAGACAGAAGTTCCTACGAGCAGTACTTC. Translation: CASSSDRSSYEQYF. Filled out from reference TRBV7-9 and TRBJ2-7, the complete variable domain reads DTGVSQNPRHKITKRGQNVTFRCDPISEHNRLYWYRQTLGQGPEFLTYFQNEAQLEKSRLLSDRFSAERPKGSFSTLEIQRTEQGDSAMYLCASSSDRSSYEQYFGPGTRLTVT.

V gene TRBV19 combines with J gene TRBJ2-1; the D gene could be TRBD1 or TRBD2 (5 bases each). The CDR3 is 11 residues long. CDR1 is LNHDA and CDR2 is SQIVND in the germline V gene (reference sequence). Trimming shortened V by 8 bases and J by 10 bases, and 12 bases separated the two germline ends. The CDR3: CASGGRWEQFF. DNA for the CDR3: TGTGCCAGTGGGGGACGGTGGGAGCAGTTCTTC.

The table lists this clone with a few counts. This CDR3 is CASSFSGGRYNEQFF. DNA for the CDR3: TGTGCCAGCAGCTTCAGCGGGGGTCGTTACAATGAGCAGTTCTTC. This chain uses TRBV7-2 with TRBJ2-1; 8 bases align to TRBD2. Germline assignment: CDR1 SGHTA and CDR2 FQGNSA. With V trimmed by 3 bases and J by 4 bases, 5 bases remained unmatched. The CDR3 is 15 amino acids.

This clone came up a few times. The CDR3 DNA reads TGTGCCAGTAACGTATCCGGGGACGATTGGTACTTC. It yields the protein CASNVSGDDWYF. The chain uses TRBV28 and TRBJ2-7, with D possibly called TRBD1 or TRBD2 (5 bases each). The ends were cut back, 9 bases at V and 12 bases at J, with 21 bases in the middle. The CDR3 totals 12 residues. Germline V gene data show CDR1 as MDHEN and CDR2 as SYDVKM.

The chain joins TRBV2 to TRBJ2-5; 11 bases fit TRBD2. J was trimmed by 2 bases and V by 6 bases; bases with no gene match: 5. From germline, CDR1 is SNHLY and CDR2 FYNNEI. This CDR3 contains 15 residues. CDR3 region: CASRQLAGEQETQYF. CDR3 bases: TGTGCCAGCAGGCAACTAGCGGGGGAGCAAGAGACCCAGTACTTC.

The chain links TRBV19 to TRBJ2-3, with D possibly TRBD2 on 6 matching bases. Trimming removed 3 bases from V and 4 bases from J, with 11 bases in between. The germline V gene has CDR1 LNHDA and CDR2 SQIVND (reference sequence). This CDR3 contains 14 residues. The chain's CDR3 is CASSIGGAADTQYF. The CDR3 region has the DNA TGTGCCAGTAGTATCGGGGGAGCAGCAGATACGCAGTATTTT.

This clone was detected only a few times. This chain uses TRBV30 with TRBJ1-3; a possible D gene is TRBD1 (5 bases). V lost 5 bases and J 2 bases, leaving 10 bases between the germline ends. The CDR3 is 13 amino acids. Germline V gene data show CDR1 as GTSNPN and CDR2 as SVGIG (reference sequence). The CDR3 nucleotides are TGTGCCTGGGGGGCCTCAGCTGGAAACACCATATATTTT. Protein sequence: CAWGASAGNTIYF.

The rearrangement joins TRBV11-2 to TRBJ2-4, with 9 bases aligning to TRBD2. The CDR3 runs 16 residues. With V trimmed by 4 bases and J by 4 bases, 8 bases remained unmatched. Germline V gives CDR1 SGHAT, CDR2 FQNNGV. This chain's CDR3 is CASSSLRSGGKNIQYF. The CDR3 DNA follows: TGTGCCAGCAGCTCGCTACGAAGCGGGGGGAAAAACATTCAGTACTTC. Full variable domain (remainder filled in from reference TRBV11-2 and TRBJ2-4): EAGVAQSPRYKIIEKRQSVAFWCNPISGHATLYWYQQILGQGPKLLIQFQNNGVVDDSQLPKDRFSAERLKGVDSTLKIQPAKLEDSAVYLCASSSLRSGGKNIQYFGAGTRLSVL.

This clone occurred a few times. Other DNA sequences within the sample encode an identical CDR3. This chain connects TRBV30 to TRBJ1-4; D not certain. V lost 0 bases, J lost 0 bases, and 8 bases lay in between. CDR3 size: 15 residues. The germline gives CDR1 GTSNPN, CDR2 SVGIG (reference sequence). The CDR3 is CAWSVGTPTNEKLFF. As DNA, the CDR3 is TGTGCCTGGAGTGTAGGTACCCCAACTAATGAAAAACTGTTTTTT.

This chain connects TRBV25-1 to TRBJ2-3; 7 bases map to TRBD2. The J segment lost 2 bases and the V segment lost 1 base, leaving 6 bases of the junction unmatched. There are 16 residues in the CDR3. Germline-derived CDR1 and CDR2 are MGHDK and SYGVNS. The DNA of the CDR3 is TGTGCCAGCAGTGAATTGAGGCGGGGGAACACAGATACGCAGTATTTT. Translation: CASSELRRGNTDTQYF.

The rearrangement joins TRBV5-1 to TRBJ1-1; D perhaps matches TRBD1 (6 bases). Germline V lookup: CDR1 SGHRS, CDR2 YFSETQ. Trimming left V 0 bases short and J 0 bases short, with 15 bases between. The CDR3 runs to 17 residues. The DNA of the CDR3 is TGCGCCAGCAGCTTGGCCTGGACAGATTCGATGAACACTGAAGCTTTCTTT. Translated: CASSLAWTDSMNTEAFF.

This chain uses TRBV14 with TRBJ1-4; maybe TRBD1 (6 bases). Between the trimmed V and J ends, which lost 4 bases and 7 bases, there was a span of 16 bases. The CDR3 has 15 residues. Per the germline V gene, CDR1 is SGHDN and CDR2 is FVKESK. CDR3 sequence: CASSLDRSRSEKLFF. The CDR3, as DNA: TGTGCCAGCAGCCTCGACAGGTCAAGAAGTGAAAAACTGTTTTTT.

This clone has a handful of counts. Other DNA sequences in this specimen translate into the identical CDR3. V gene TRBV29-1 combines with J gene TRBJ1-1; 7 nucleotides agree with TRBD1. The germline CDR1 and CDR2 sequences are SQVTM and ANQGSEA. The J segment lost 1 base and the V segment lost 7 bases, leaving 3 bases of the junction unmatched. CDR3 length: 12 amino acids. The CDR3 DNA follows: TGCAGCGGCCGACAGGGGAACACTGAAGCTTTCTTT. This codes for CSGRQGNTEAFF.

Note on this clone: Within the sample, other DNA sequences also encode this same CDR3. Here the CDR3 reads CASSLEGTGNQPQHF. For the CDR3, the DNA is TGCGCCAGCAGCTTGGAGGGGACAGGTAATCAGCCCCAGCATTTT. The chain has TRBV5-1 and TRBJ1-5; 8 bases are shared with TRBD1. V trimming: 0 bases; J trimming: 4 bases; junction bases outside the gene matches: 3. This CDR3 is 15 amino acids long. Germline-derived CDR1 and CDR2 are SGHRS and YFSETQ. The variable domain in full, with the rest retrieved from reference TRBV5-1 and TRBJ1-5, is KAGVTQTPRYLIKTRGQQVTLSCSPISGHRSVSWYQQTPGQGLQFLFEYFSETQRNKGNFPGRFSGRQFSNSRSEMNVSTLELGDSALYLCASSLEGTGNQPQHFGDGTRLSIL.